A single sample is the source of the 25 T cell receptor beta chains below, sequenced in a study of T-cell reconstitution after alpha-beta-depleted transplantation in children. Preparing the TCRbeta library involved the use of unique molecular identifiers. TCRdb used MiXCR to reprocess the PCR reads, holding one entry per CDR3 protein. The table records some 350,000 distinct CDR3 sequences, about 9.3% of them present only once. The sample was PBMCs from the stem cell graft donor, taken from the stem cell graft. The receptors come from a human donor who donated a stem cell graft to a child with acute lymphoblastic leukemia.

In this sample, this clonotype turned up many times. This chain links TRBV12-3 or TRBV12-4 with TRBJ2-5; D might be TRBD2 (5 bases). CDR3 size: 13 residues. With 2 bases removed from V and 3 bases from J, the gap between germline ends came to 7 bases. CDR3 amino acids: CASSLLGEETQYF. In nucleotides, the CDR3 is TGTGCCAGCAGTTTACTCGGGGAAGAGACCCAGTACTTC.

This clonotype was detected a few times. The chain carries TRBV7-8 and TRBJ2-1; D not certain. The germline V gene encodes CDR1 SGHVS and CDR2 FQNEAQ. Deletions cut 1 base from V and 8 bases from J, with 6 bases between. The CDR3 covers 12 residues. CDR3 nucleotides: TGTGCCAGCAGCTTAGGGGTCGATGAGCAGTTCTTC. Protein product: CASSLGVDEQFF.

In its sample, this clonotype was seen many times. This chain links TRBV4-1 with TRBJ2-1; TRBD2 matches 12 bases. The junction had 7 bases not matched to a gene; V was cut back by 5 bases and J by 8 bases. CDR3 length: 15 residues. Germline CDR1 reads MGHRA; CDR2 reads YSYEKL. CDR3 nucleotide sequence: TGCGCCAGCAGCGCACTAGCGGGAGGACTCGATGAGCAGTTCTTC. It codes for CASSALAGGLDEQFF.

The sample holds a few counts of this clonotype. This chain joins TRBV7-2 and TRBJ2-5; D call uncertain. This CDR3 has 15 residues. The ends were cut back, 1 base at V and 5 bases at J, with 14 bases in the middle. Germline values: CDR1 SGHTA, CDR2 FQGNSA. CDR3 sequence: CASSLGSGSRETQYF. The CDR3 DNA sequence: TGTGCCAGCAGCTTAGGTTCGGGTTCGCGGGAGACCCAGTACTTC.

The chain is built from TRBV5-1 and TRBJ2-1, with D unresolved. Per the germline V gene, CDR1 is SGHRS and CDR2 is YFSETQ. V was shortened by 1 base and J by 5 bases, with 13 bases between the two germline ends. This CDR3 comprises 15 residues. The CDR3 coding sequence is TGCGCCAGCAGCTTGTTGTCTAACCCAGACAATGAGCAGTTCTTC. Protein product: CASSLLSNPDNEQFF.

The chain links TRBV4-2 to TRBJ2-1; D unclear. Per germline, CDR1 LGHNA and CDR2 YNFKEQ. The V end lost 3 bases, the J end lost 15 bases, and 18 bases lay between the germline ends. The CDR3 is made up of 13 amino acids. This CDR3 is CASSQEGRTVGFF. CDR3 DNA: TGTGCCAGCAGCCAGGAAGGCAGGACCGTGGGGTTCTTC.

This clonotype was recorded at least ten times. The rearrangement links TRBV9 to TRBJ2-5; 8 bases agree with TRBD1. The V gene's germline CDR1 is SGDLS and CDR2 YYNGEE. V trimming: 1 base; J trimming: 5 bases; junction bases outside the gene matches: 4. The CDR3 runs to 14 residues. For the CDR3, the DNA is TGTGCCAGCAGCGTACCAGGGGGCGCGGAGACCCAGTACTTC. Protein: CASSVPGGAETQYF.

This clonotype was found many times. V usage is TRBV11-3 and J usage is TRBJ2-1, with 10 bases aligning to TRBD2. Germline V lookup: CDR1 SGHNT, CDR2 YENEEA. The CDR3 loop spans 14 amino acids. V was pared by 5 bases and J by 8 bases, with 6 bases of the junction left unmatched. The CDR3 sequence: CASSTGLARDEQFF. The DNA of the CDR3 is TGTGCCAGCAGCACGGGACTAGCGCGCGATGAGCAGTTCTTC.

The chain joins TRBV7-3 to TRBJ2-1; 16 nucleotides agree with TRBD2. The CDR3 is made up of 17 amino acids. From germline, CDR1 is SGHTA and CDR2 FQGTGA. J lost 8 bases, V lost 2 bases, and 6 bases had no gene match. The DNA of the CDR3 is TGTGCCAGCAGCTTATCGGGACTAGCGGGAGGGCCGCATGAGCAGTTCTTC. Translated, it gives CASSLSGLAGGPHEQFF.

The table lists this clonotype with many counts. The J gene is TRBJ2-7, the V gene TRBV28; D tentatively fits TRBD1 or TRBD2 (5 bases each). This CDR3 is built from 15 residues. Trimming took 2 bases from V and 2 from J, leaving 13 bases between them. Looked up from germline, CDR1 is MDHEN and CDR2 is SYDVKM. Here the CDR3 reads CASSLAARGPYEQYF. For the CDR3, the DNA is TGTGCCAGCAGTTTAGCCGCCCGGGGCCCCTACGAGCAGTACTTC.

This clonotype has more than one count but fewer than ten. This CDR3 is CASSFGVKQGIRNEQYF. CDR3 in DNA: TGCGCCAGCAGCTTTGGGGTTAAACAGGGAATACGGAACGAGCAGTACTTC. The rearrangement joins TRBV5-1 to TRBJ2-7; TRBD1 might be the D (6 bases). The V gene's germline CDR1 is SGHRS and CDR2 YFSETQ. This CDR3 has 17 amino acids. Between the trimmed V and J ends, which lost 2 bases and 5 bases, there was a span of 23 bases.

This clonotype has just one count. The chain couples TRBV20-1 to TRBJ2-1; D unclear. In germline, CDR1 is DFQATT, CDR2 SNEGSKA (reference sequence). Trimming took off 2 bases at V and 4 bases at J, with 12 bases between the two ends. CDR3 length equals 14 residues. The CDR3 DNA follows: TGCAGTGCTAGAAAGTTAGCAGTATACAATGAGCAGTTCTTC. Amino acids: CSARKLAVYNEQFF.

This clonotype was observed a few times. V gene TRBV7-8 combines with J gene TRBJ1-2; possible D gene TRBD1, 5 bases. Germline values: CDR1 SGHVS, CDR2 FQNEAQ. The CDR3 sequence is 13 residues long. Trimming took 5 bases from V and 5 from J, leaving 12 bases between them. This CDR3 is CASSPGQQYGYTF. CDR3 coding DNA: TGTGCCAGCAGCCCCGGACAACAGTATGGCTACACCTTC. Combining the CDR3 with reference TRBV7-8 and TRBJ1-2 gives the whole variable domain GAGVSQSPRYKVAKRGQDVALRCDPISGHVSLFWYQQALGQGPEFLTYFQNEAQLDKSGLPSDRFFAERPEGSVSTLKIQRTQQEDSAVYLCASSPGQQYGYTFGSGTRLTVV.

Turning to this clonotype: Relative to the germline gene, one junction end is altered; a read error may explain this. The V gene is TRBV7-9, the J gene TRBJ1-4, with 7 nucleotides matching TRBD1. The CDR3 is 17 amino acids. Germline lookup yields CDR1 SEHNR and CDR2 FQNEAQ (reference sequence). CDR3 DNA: TGTGCCATCAGCTCAATATTCGCAGGGGGGACTAGTGAAAAACTGTTTTTT. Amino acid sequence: CAISSIFAGGTSEKLFF.

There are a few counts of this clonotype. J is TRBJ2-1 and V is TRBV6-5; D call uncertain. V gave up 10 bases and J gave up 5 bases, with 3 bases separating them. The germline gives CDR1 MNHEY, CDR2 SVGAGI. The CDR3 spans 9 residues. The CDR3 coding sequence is TGTGCCACGGACAATGAGCAGTTCTTC. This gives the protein CATDNEQFF.

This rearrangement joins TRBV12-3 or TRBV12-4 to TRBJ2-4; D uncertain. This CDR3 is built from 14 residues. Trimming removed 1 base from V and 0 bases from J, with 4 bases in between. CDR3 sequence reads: CASSLGVAKNIQYF. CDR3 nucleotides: TGTGCCAGCAGTTTAGGGGTAGCCAAAAACATTCAGTACTTC.

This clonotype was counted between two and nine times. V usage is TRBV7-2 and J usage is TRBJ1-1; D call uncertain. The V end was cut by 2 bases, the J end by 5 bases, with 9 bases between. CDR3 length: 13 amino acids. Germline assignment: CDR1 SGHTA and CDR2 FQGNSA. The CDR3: CASSLNSPTEAFF. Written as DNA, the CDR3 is TGTGCCAGCAGCTTAAATTCCCCGACTGAAGCTTTCTTT.

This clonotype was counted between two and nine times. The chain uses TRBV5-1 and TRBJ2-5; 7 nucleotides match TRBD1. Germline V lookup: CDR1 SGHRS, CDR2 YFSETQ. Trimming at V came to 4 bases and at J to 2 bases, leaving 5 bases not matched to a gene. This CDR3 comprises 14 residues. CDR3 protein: CASSARTGQETQYF. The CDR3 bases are TGCGCCAGCAGCGCCAGGACAGGACAAGAGACCCAGTACTTC.

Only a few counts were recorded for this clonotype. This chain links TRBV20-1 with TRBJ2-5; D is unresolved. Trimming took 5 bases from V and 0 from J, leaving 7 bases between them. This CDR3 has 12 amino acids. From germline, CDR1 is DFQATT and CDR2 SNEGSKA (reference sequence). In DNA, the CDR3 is TGCAGTGCTGTGGGGAACCAAGAGACCCAGTACTTC. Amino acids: CSAVGNQETQYF.

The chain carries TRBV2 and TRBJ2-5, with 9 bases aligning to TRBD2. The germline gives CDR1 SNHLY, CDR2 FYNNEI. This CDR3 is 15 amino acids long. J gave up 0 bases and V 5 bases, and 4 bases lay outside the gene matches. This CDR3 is CASSTTSGDQETQYF. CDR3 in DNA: TGTGCCAGCAGTACGACTAGCGGAGACCAAGAGACCCAGTACTTC. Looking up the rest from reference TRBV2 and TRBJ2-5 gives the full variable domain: EPEVTQTPSHQVTQMGQEVILRCVPISNHLYFYWYRQILGQKVEFLVSFYNNEISEKSEIFDDQFSVERPDGSNFTLKIRSTKLEDSAMYFCASSTTSGDQETQYFGPGTRLLVL.

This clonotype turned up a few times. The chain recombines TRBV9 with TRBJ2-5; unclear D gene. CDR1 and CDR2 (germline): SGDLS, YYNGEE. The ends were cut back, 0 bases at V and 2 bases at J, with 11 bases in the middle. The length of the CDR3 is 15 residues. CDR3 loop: CASSVDRTWQETQYF. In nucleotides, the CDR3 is TGTGCCAGCAGCGTAGATCGTACCTGGCAAGAGACCCAGTACTTC.

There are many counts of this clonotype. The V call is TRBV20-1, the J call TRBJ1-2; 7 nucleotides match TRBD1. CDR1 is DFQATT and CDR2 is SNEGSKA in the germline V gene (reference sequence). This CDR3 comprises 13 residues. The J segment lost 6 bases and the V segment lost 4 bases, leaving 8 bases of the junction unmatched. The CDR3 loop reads CSATTGTGHGYTF. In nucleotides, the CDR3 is TGCAGTGCTACGACAGGGACTGGTCATGGCTACACCTTC.

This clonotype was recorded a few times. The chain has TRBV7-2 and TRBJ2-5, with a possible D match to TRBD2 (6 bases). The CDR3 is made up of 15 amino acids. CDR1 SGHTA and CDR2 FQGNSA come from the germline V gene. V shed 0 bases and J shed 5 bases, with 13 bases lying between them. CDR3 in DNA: TGTGCCAGCAGCTTAGCGGGAGGCGGTTGGGAGACCCAGTACTTC. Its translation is CASSLAGGGWETQYF.

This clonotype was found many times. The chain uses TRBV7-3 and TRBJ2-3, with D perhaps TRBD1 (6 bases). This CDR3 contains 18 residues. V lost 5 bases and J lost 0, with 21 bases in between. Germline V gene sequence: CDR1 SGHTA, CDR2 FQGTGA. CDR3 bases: TGTGCCAGCAGCCTATACGCATCGGGACAACCGAGCACAGATACGCAGTATTTT. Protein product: CASSLYASGQPSTDTQYF.

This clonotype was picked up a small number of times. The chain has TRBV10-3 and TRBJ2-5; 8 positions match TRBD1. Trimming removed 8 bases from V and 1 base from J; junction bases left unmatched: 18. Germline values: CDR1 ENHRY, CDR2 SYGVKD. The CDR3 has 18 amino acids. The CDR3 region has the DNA TGTGCCATCGTGGACAGGGACGTTCACCGCGGGGTCCAAGAGACCCAGTACTTC. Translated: CAIVDRDVHRGVQETQYF.